This T cell receptor (beta chain) was identified during a study of cytomegalovirus exposure and HLA in healthy donors. Findings and limits, study-wide: An analysis that came later showed most CMV-associated TCR beta chains appearing HLA-restricted.

V gave up 5 bases and J gave up 6 bases; unmatched junction bases: 11. There are 15 residues in the CDR3. Germline-derived CDR1 and CDR2 are LNHDA and SQIVND (reference sequence). As for this clone: No antigen is known for it.

Vbeta (60) and Jbeta (13) primers were used in the PCR. Produced via immunoSEQ multiplex PCR; TCRdb's table is partial and in-frame only. The sample's table shows under 250,000 clones. Sequencing was carried out using PBMCs. This clonotype was obtained from a girl aged 2 to 9 in good health and CMV-seropositive. The rearrangement joins TRBV19 to TRBJ2-7; TRBD2 matches at 9 bases. This CDR3 is CASSSNSGGGSEQYF. The CDR3 nucleotides read TGTGCCAGTAGTTCCAATAGCGGGGGTGGGTCCGAGCAGTACTTC.